This passage covers 29 T cell receptor beta chains from one sample sequenced in a study. In TCRdb, the 5' RACE reads were re-called with MiXCR into one record per CDR3 protein. The table shows some 62,000 distinct CDR3 sequences, with roughly 22% occurring only once. The specimen sequenced was memory CD4+ T cells sorted from a lymph node. The sample's subset: memory CD4+ T cells, CD4+CD45RO+CD25-. The receptors derive from a female donor with breast cancer.

This chain links TRBV6-2 or TRBV6-3 with TRBJ2-7, with 7 bases lining up with TRBD2. Trimming cost V 4 bases and J 2 bases; bases outside gene matches: 2. There are 13 residues in the CDR3. Germline V gives CDR1 MNHEY, CDR2 SVGEGT. CDR3 region: CASSSSGPYEQYF. CDR3 nucleotide sequence: TGTGCCAGCAGTTCTAGCGGCCCCTACGAGCAGTACTTC.

With regard to this clonotype: The CDR3 carries no conserved terminal phenylalanine or tryptophan, so it likely arises from a read error. The limits of the CDR3 on the DNA are not certain, so only TCRdb's listed CDR3 is given. CDR3 protein: CASRQGQGLADTQYY. This sequence joins TRBV2 and TRBJ2-3; TRBD1 is taken as the D call from the table, unchecked against the DNA. Including both end residues, the CDR3 is 15 amino acids long. CDR1 and CDR2 (germline): SNHLY, FYNNEI.

The V call is TRBV7-2, the J call TRBJ1-1; D is undetermined. The CDR3 is 12 amino acids. From germline, CDR1 is SGHTA and CDR2 FQGNSA. V was shortened by 4 bases and J by 10 bases, with 13 bases between the two germline ends. The CDR3 DNA follows: TGTGCCAGCAGCTCCCCCCCAGGTTCAGCTTTCTTT. Translated: CASSSPPGSAFF.

V usage is TRBV3-1 and J usage is TRBJ1-2; TRBD1 matches 7 bases. Trimming took 2 bases from V and 8 from J; bases not matched to a gene: 5. The CDR3 sequence is 13 residues long. Germline loops: CDR1 LGHDT, CDR2 YNNKEL (reference sequence). The CDR3 here is CASSQSPTGGYTF. CDR3 sequence (DNA): TGTGCCAGCAGCCAATCCCCGACAGGGGGCTACACCTTC.

This clonotype showed up many times. The chain is built from TRBV20-1 and TRBJ2-3; D uncertain. The germline V gene encodes CDR1 DFQATT and CDR2 SNEGSKA (reference sequence). Trimming left V 4 bases short and J 1 base short, with 9 bases between. This CDR3 comprises 13 residues. The CDR3 region has the DNA TGCAGTGCTAAAGTGGGCGGCACAGATACGCAGTATTTT. Its protein is CSAKVGGTDTQYF.

This clonotype showed up many times. This chain links TRBV20-1 with TRBJ2-7, with D unclear. V was trimmed by 6 bases and J by 0 bases, leaving 12 bases between them. From germline, CDR1 is DFQATT and CDR2 SNEGSKA (reference sequence). The CDR3 has 13 residues. CDR3 sequence reads: CSARGSFSYEQYF. In nucleotides, the CDR3 is TGCAGTGCCCGCGGATCATTCTCCTACGAGCAGTACTTC.

This clonotype was recorded a few times. J is TRBJ2-7 and V is TRBV7-2; no clear D gene. CDR1 SGHTA and CDR2 FQGNSA come from the germline V gene. With 4 bases removed from V and 6 bases from J, the gap between germline ends came to 16 bases. This CDR3 spans 14 amino acids. CDR3 in DNA: TGTGCCAGCAGCTCCCAGGCCGCTACGACCGAGCAGTACTTC. Translated: CASSSQAATTEQYF. The full variable domain, completed using reference TRBV7-2 and TRBJ2-7, is GAGVSQSPSNKVTEKGKDVELRCDPISGHTALYWYRQSLGQGLEFLIYFQGNSAPDKSGLPSDRFSAERTGGSVSTLTIQRTQQEDSAVYLCASSSQAATTEQYFGPGTRLTVT.

This clonotype has a count of ten or more. The chain uses TRBV20-1 and TRBJ2-2; the D gene is possibly TRBD2 (5 bases). The length of the CDR3 is 14 residues. Trimming shortened V by 2 bases and J by 1 base, and 8 bases separated the two germline ends. CDR1 DFQATT and CDR2 SNEGSKA come from the germline V gene (reference sequence). CDR3 sequence: CSARRTLNTGELFF. The CDR3 DNA sequence: TGCAGTGCTAGACGGACTCTGAACACCGGGGAGCTGTTTTTT.

This clonotype was detected a few times. This chain joins TRBV7-6 and TRBJ2-7; TRBD1 matches at 7 bases. The V gene's germline CDR1 is SGHVS and CDR2 FNYEAQ. V dropped 3 bases and J dropped 3; count of bases not matched to a gene: 2. This CDR3 is 13 amino acids long. The chain's CDR3 is CASSFDRDYEQYF. The CDR3 DNA reads TGTGCCAGCAGCTTCGACAGGGACTACGAGCAGTACTTC.

This clonotype turned up a few times. The chain recombines TRBV24-1 with TRBJ2-5, with 11 bases matching TRBD2. Germline-derived CDR1 and CDR2 are KGHDR and SFDVKD. This CDR3 has 16 residues. V trimming: 5 bases; J trimming: 5 bases; junction bases outside the gene matches: 9. In nucleotides, the CDR3 is TGTGCCACCAGTGGAACTAGCGGGAGAGGAGGGGAGACCCAGTACTTC. Translation: CATSGTSGRGGETQYF.

This clonotype has ten or more counts. This chain uses TRBV4-1 with TRBJ2-3, with unresolved D. The V gene lost 1 base and the J gene lost 5 bases, with 4 bases spanning the gap. Germline V gene lookup returns CDR1 MGHRA and CDR2 YSYEKL. The CDR3 loop spans 12 amino acids. The CDR3 reads CASSQVGDTQYF. The DNA of the CDR3 is TGCGCCAGCAGCCAAGTTGGAGATACGCAGTATTTT.

For this clonotype: Just one base apart from a much larger clone, this may be a read error. The chain has TRBV6-5 and TRBJ1-1; the D gene is possibly TRBD1 (5 bases). The CDR3 loop spans 16 amino acids. The ends were cut back, 4 bases at V and 1 base at J, with 16 bases in the middle. CDR1 and CDR2 from the germline V gene are MNHEY and SVGAGI. The CDR3 loop is CASSWRQSCSNTEAFF. The CDR3 DNA reads TGTGCCAGCAGTTGGCGACAGAGCTGTTCGAACACTGAAGCTTTCTTT.

The table lists this clonotype with many counts. The rearrangement uses TRBV15 and TRBJ1-2; TRBD1 aligns across 8 bases. The V and J ends lost 2 bases and 5 bases, in that order; junction bases with no gene match: 10. Looked up from germline, CDR1 is LNHNV and CDR2 is YYDKDF (reference sequence). This CDR3 is 16 amino acids long. Here the CDR3 reads CATSRPLGQGRYGYTF. CDR3 nucleotides: TGTGCCACCAGCAGACCCTTAGGACAGGGAAGATATGGCTACACCTTC.

This clonotype was detected only a few times. The J gene is TRBJ1-1, the V gene TRBV20-1; 12 nucleotides line up with TRBD1. The V gene's germline CDR1 is DFQATT and CDR2 SNEGSKA (reference sequence). The CDR3 covers 16 residues. V gave up 5 bases and J gave up 2 bases; unmatched junction bases: 9. CDR3 nucleotide sequence: TGCAGTGCTGGACGAAGGGACAGGGGGCTCAACACTGAAGCTTTCTTT. Translation: CSAGRRDRGLNTEAFF.

This clonotype was seen only a few times. This chain links TRBV7-8 with TRBJ2-7; TRBD2 matches at 7 bases. CDR1 SGHVS and CDR2 FQNEAQ come from the germline V gene. V was pared by 3 bases and J by 2 bases, with 4 bases of the junction left unmatched. The CDR3 loop spans 14 amino acids. The CDR3 reads CASSFTGGPYEQYF. The CDR3 DNA reads as TGTGCCAGCAGCTTCACGGGAGGACCCTACGAGCAGTACTTC.

The CDR3 DNA sequence: TGTGCCAGCAAGACTAGGCAGCAAGAGACCCAGTACTTC. Protein sequence: CASKTRQQETQYF. The chain couples TRBV7-6 to TRBJ2-5, with D tentatively TRBD2 (6 bases). Deletions cut 7 bases from V and 2 bases from J, with 11 bases between. The CDR3 extends over 13 amino acids. CDR1 and CDR2 from the germline V gene are SGHVS and FNYEAQ.

This rearrangement joins TRBV10-3 to TRBJ1-6, with D unresolved. Per the germline V gene, CDR1 is ENHRY and CDR2 is SYGVKD. The CDR3 is 13 residues long. V lost 11 bases and J lost 3, with 11 bases in between. The CDR3 sequence is CAAQRVYNSPLHF. The CDR3 DNA sequence: TGTGCCGCCCAGAGGGTCTATAATTCACCCCTCCACTTT.

The V call is TRBV29-1, the J call TRBJ1-4; D is possibly TRBD1 (6 bases). Germline V CDR1 and CDR2: SQVTM, ANQGSEA. V lost 6 bases to trimming and J lost 4 bases, with 9 bases between them. The CDR3 is 12 amino acids. The CDR3 DNA follows: TGCAGCGTCCAAGGGGGTAATGAAAAACTGTTTTTT. It translates to CSVQGGNEKLFF.

This sequence joins TRBV7-9 and TRBJ2-1, with 8 bases aligning to TRBD2. This CDR3 spans 18 amino acids. Losses at the gene ends were 1 base for V and 1 base for J; bases not matched to a gene: 9. The germline V gene encodes CDR1 SEHNR and CDR2 FQNEAQ (reference sequence). In nucleotides, the CDR3 is TGTGCCAGCAGCTTAGTTTCGGGGGGGAGTATGTCCTACAATGAGCAGTTCTTC. It specifies CASSLVSGGSMSYNEQFF.

This clonotype occurred many times. This chain connects TRBV4-2 to TRBJ2-3, with 9 positions matching TRBD2. Germline V CDR1 and CDR2: LGHNA, YNFKEQ. Losses at the gene ends were 0 bases for V and 0 bases for J; bases not matched to a gene: 7. The CDR3 totals 18 residues. Here the CDR3 reads CASSQDPSGATSTDTQYF. CDR3 DNA sequence: TGTGCCAGCAGCCAAGATCCTAGCGGGGCTACTAGCACAGATACGCAGTATTTT.

Regarding this clonotype: Just one base apart from a much larger clone, this may be a read error. This chain connects TRBV10-3 to TRBJ1-6, with 9 bases matching TRBD1. In germline, CDR1 is ENHRY, CDR2 SYGVKD. The CDR3 covers 13 residues. The CDR3 coding sequence is TGTGCCGTCAGGGACAGGGAAAATTCACCCCTCCACTTT. It yields the protein CAVRDRENSPLHF.

This clonotype came up many times. The gene calls are TRBV6-2 or TRBV6-3 and TRBJ2-1; unclear D gene. The CDR3 sequence is 16 residues long. Trimming took off 3 bases at V and 0 bases at J, with 12 bases between the two ends. CDR1 and CDR2 from the germline V gene are MNHEY and SVGEGT. CDR3 protein: CASSYPPRPSYNEQFF. In nucleotides, the CDR3 is TGTGCCAGCAGTTATCCCCCCCGTCCCTCCTACAATGAGCAGTTCTTC.

On this clonotype itself: At one end, the junction sequence differs from germline, possibly due to a read error. The rearrangement uses TRBV5-5 and TRBJ1-5; D uncertain. Germline V gene lookup returns CDR1 SGHKS and CDR2 YYEKEE (reference sequence). This CDR3 is built from 17 residues. As DNA, the CDR3 is TGTACCAGCAGCTTGGGTTGGGGTTCTGGGCTCAATCAGCCCCAGCATTTT. Translated: CTSSLGWGSGLNQPQHF.

The genes are TRBV7-9 and TRBJ2-7; D not certain. The CDR3 has 12 residues. V lost 2 bases, J lost 11 bases, and 13 bases lay in between. The V gene's germline CDR1 is SEHNR and CDR2 FQNEAQ (reference sequence). The CDR3 is CASSLRGGDEYF. The CDR3 bases are TGTGCCAGCAGCTTAAGAGGCGGAGACGAGTACTTC. The complete variable domain, with remaining parts taken from reference TRBV7-9 and TRBJ2-7, reads DTGVSQNPRHKITKRGQNVTFRCDPISEHNRLYWYRQTLGQGPEFLTYFQNEAQLEKSRLLSDRFSAERPKGSFSTLEIQRTEQGDSAMYLCASSLRGGDEYFGPGTRLTVT.

The V gene is TRBV7-9, the J gene TRBJ2-2; 11 bases line up with TRBD2. J was trimmed by 9 bases and V by 1 base; bases with no gene match: 4. Germline values: CDR1 SEHNR, CDR2 FQNEAQ (reference sequence). The CDR3 runs 15 residues. The CDR3 nucleotides are TGTGCCAGCAGCTTAGTACTAGCGGGAGCCCGGGAGCTGTTTTTT. Protein product: CASSLVLAGARELFF.

This clonotype was counted a few times. The chain uses TRBV4-3 and TRBJ1-2, with 7 bases identical to TRBD1. This CDR3 contains 15 residues. The germline gives CDR1 LGHNA, CDR2 YSLEER. Unmatched junction bases numbered 6, after V lost 0 bases and J lost 5 bases. In DNA form, the CDR3 reads TGCGCCAGCAGCCAAGATATGACAGGGAAGTATGGCTACACCTTC. This translates into CASSQDMTGKYGYTF.

This clonotype was picked up many times. This sequence joins TRBV5-1 and TRBJ1-3; no definite D call. The CDR3 is 12 residues long. V was clipped by 10 bases and J by 2 bases, with 10 bases between them. Germline CDR1 reads SGHRS; CDR2 reads YFSETQ. CDR3 sequence reads: CASGLTGNTIYF. The CDR3 bases are TGCGCCTCGGGCCTTACTGGAAACACCATATATTTT.

The CDR3 loop reads CASSLGPDGYTF. The DNA for the CDR3 is TGTGCCAGCAGTTTGGGACCCGATGGCTACACCTTC. The chain couples TRBV12-3 or TRBV12-4 to TRBJ1-2; weak D call: TRBD1 (5 bases). The V gene lost 3 bases and the J gene lost 6 bases, with 8 bases spanning the gap. CDR3 length equals 12 residues.

This clonotype turned up a few times. The rearrangement uses TRBV6-1 and TRBJ1-1, with TRBD1 matching over 8 bases. The germline gives CDR1 MNHNS, CDR2 SASEGT. J was trimmed by 6 bases and V by 6 bases; bases with no gene match: 6. The CDR3 extends over 13 amino acids. In nucleotides, the CDR3 is TGTGCCAGCAGCGACAGGGGAGGCGCTGAAGCTTTCTTT. It translates to CASSDRGGAEAFF.